This T cell receptor beta chain appears in the sequencing data of a study of radiation and T cells in renal cell carcinoma. Regarding the study as a whole: Pretreatment tumor biopsies were lacking, so baseline clonotypes are unknown. From baseline, blood top tumor clonotypes peaked at 2 weeks post-radiation.

Points on this clone: Its antigen is unknown.

The CDR3 length is 15 residues. Per the germline V gene, CDR1 is MNHNY and CDR2 is SVGAGI (reference sequence). Trimming removed 2 bases at V and 1 base at J, with 8 bases between. The table came from immunoSEQ multiplex PCR; TCRdb's copy has only in-frame clones and leaves some out. This sample has 120,000 or so clones; 81% occur once, and the top ten carry approximately 6.3%. Time point of the sample: blood 2 weeks post-SBRT. As to treatment: 15 Gy SBRT to primary tumor, nephrectomy 4 weeks later. Serial blood draws occurred at baseline and 2 and 4 weeks post-SBRT. Clear cell pathology was present in this patient's renal cell carcinoma.

This TCR came from a man aged 50 or older with renal cell carcinoma. The sequences come from blood, collected from a patient whose treatment included radiotherapy and nephrectomy. J is TRBJ2-2 and V is TRBV6-6; D may be TRBD1 (5 bases). CDR3 sequence reads: CASSYKGMNTGELFF. CDR3 coding DNA: TGTGCCAGCAGTTACAAGGGGATGAACACCGGGGAGCTGTTTTTT.